The entry below describes one TCR beta chain. Its antigen is undetermined. Per the germline V gene, CDR1 is ENHRY and CDR2 is SYGVKD. The J segment lost 3 bases and the V segment lost 4 bases, leaving 4 bases of the junction unmatched. The length of the CDR3 is 15 residues. This sample stems from a study of cytomegalovirus exposure and HLA in healthy donors. Study-wide points: Later, an analysis found that common viral pathogens appeared to be linked with several of the most significant clusters. V- and J-gene trimming in TCR beta was tied to a missense DCLRE1C variant by an analysis performed later.

PCR primers comprised 60 Vbeta and 13 Jbeta primers. Sequenced by immunoSEQ multiplex PCR; TCRdb stores in-frame clones only, minus some. In the table there are 100,000 to 150,000 clones, 60% to 85% of which are singletons. The study sampled nominally healthy donors, though unrecorded immune exposures were likely. The origin of this receptor is a woman in her thirties or forties in good health and CMV-seronegative. The chain is built from TRBV10-3 and TRBJ2-3; 10 bases fit TRBD1. Sample: PBMCs. The CDR3 DNA reads TGTGCCATCAGTGTGGACAGGGGGATGACAGATACGCAGTATTTT. Translating gives CAISVDRGMTDTQYF.